The 25 T cell receptor beta chains in this list originate from one sample, sequenced in a study of T cell responses to AZD1222 COVID-19 vaccine. Sequenced by immunoSEQ multiplex PCR; TCRdb stores in-frame clones only, minus some. Among about 120,000 clones listed, roughly 84% were seen once. Sequenced material: peripheral blood, taken 28 days after the second AZD1222 dose. Receptor source: an adult who received the AZD1222 COVID-19 vaccine.

The chain joins TRBV3-1 (or the pseudogene TRBV3-2) to TRBJ1-1; D gene unclear. The CDR3 extends over 13 amino acids. V shed 4 bases and J shed 3 bases, with 9 bases lying between them. Germline CDR1 and CDR2: LGHDT and YNNKEL (reference sequence). CDR3 coding DNA: TGTGCCAGCAGCCGCGGATCCTACACTGAAGCTTTCTTT. Its protein product is CASSRGSYTEAFF.

J is TRBJ2-5 and V is TRBV11-3; 11 nucleotides line up with TRBD1. The V and J ends lost 5 bases and 2 bases, in that order; junction bases with no gene match: 10. Looked up from germline, CDR1 is SGHNT and CDR2 is YENEEA. The CDR3 contains 17 residues. The CDR3 DNA follows: TGTGCCAGCAGCAACAGGACAGGGGGCATATCGCAAGAGACCCAGTACTTC. It encodes CASSNRTGGISQETQYF.

This chain uses TRBV27 with TRBJ2-7, with 10 positions matching TRBD2. The trim removed 3 bases at V and 6 bases at J, leaving 5 bases unmatched. The germline gives CDR1 MNHEY, CDR2 SMNVEV (reference sequence). This CDR3 comprises 14 residues. The CDR3 region is CASSFALAGVEQYF. The DNA of the CDR3 is TGTGCCAGCAGTTTCGCGCTAGCGGGAGTCGAGCAGTACTTC.

V is TRBV7-9 and J is TRBJ1-1, with 7 bases aligning to TRBD1. V dropped 5 bases and J dropped 4; count of bases not matched to a gene: 10. The CDR3 loop spans 15 amino acids. Germline CDR1 is SEHNR and CDR2 is FQNEAQ (reference sequence). The CDR3 here is CASSPGTVGGTEAFF. The CDR3 coding sequence is TGTGCCAGCAGCCCAGGGACAGTGGGAGGCACTGAAGCTTTCTTT.

The V and J genes are TRBV13 and TRBJ1-1; maybe TRBD1 (5 bases). There are 15 residues in the CDR3. Trimming took 4 bases from V and 4 from J, leaving 16 bases between them. CDR1 is PRHDT and CDR2 is FYEKMQ in the germline V gene (reference sequence). The CDR3 reads CASSSGPSGGTEAFF. The DNA for the CDR3 is TGTGCCAGCAGCTCCGGTCCGTCGGGGGGCACTGAAGCTTTCTTT. The full variable domain, with the rest looked up from reference TRBV13 and TRBJ1-1, is AAGVIQSPRHLIKEKRETATLKCYPIPRHDTVYWYQQGPGQDPQFLISFYEKMQSDKGSIPDRFSAQQFSDYHSELNMSSLELGDSALYFCASSSGPSGGTEAFFGQGTRLTVV.

The rearrangement joins TRBV3-1 (or the pseudogene TRBV3-2) to TRBJ1-2; the D gene is possibly TRBD1 (6 bases). The CDR3 sequence is 14 residues long. Trimming took 0 bases from V and 8 from J, leaving 13 bases between them. The germline CDR1 and CDR2 sequences are LGHDT and YNNKEL (reference sequence). The CDR3 loop is CASSQDRGRVGYTF. DNA of the CDR3: TGTGCCAGCAGCCAAGATCGGGGGCGAGTCGGCTACACCTTC.

The gene calls are TRBV7-2 and TRBJ2-3; possible D gene TRBD1, 6 bases. Trimming shortened V by 5 bases and J by 1 base, and 19 bases separated the two germline ends. Germline V gene lookup returns CDR1 SGHTA and CDR2 FQGNSA. The CDR3 has 17 amino acids. The CDR3: CASSQQWGQGGTDTQYF. The CDR3, as DNA: TGTGCCAGCAGCCAACAATGGGGGCAGGGCGGCACAGATACGCAGTATTTT.

This clone was detected once. This sequence joins TRBV3-1 (or the pseudogene TRBV3-2) and TRBJ1-1; no reliable D call. From germline, CDR1 is LGHDT and CDR2 YNNKEL (reference sequence). Trimming stripped 4 bases from V and 3 bases from J, with 9 bases between. The CDR3 is 13 amino acids. CDR3 protein: CASSRNRDTEAFF. In nucleotides, the CDR3 is TGTGCCAGCAGCCGAAACAGAGACACTGAAGCTTTCTTT.

The chain links TRBV7-9 to TRBJ2-7; 9 bases align to TRBD1. CDR1 and CDR2 (germline): SEHNR, FQNEAQ (reference sequence). V trimming: 0 bases; J trimming: 6 bases; junction bases outside the gene matches: 3. CDR3 size: 14 residues. The CDR3 reads CASSLARTGVEQYF. For the CDR3, the DNA is TGTGCCAGCAGCTTAGCGAGGACAGGGGTCGAGCAGTACTTC.

The genes are TRBV9 and TRBJ1-3; D is possibly TRBD1 (5 bases). This CDR3 has 16 residues. V was clipped by 3 bases and J by 0 bases, with 13 bases between them. CDR1 and CDR2 from the germline V gene are SGDLS and YYNGEE. CDR3 amino acids: CASSGSPGGSGNTIYF. Here the CDR3 DNA reads TGTGCCAGCAGCGGGTCGCCCGGGGGCTCTGGAAACACCATATATTTT.

The chain carries TRBV7-9 and TRBJ1-3; D may be TRBD1 (6 bases). V gave up 3 bases and J gave up 8 bases, with 17 bases separating them. From germline, CDR1 is SEHNR and CDR2 FQNEAQ (reference sequence). CDR3 length equals 15 residues. In DNA, the CDR3 is TGTGCCAGCAGCTTTTTGGGGGCGGATGAGGACACCATATATTTT. Amino acids: CASSFLGADEDTIYF.

This rearrangement joins TRBV6-1 to TRBJ2-6; D remains unclear. The CDR3 runs 15 residues. Germline CDR1 reads MNHNS; CDR2 reads SASEGT. V lost 1 base to trimming and J lost 0 bases, with 4 bases between them. CDR3 loop: CASSEDSSGANVLTF. CDR3 coding DNA: TGTGCCAGCAGTGAAGACAGCTCTGGGGCCAACGTCCTGACTTTC.

This clone appeared once. V and J are TRBV7-9 and TRBJ1-5; 7 bases are a match to TRBD1. Germline V gene lookup returns CDR1 SEHNR and CDR2 FQNEAQ (reference sequence). The ends lost 5 bases at V and 7 bases at J; junction bases unmatched: 5. The CDR3 runs 13 residues. CDR3 amino acids: CASSIGTVQPQHF. The CDR3 DNA is TGTGCCAGCAGCATCGGGACAGTGCAGCCCCAGCATTTT. The whole variable domain, filled in from reference TRBV7-9 and TRBJ1-5, reads DTGVSQNPRHKITKRGQNVTFRCDPISEHNRLYWYRQTLGQGPEFLTYFQNEAQLEKSRLLSDRFSAERPKGSFSTLEIQRTEQGDSAMYLCASSIGTVQPQHFGDGTRLSIL.

Points on this clone: Germline is not matched at one junction end, which may reflect a read error. The chain is built from TRBV28 and TRBJ2-7, with 9 bases fitting TRBD1. The V gene's germline CDR1 is MDHEN and CDR2 SYDVKM. There are 14 residues in the CDR3. CDR3: CASNSGQGSHEQYF. Here the CDR3 DNA reads TGTGCCAGCAACTCGGGACAGGGCTCCCACGAGCAGTACTTC.

The chain uses TRBV4-1 and TRBJ2-7, with TRBD2 matching 11 bases. This CDR3 is built from 16 residues. Germline CDR1 is MGHRA and CDR2 is YSYEKL. J gave up 3 bases and V 4 bases, and 8 bases lay outside the gene matches. The CDR3 DNA is TGCGCCAGCAGCCGAACTCCCGGGACTAGCGGCTACGAGCAGTACTTC. It encodes CASSRTPGTSGYEQYF.

The chain links TRBV7-2 to TRBJ1-5, with 8 bases fitting TRBD1. The CDR3 loop spans 16 amino acids. Losses at the gene ends were 5 bases for V and 0 bases for J; bases not matched to a gene: 6. In germline, CDR1 is SGHTA, CDR2 FQGNSA. The CDR3 DNA reads TGTGCCAGCAGCCCGGACAGGGATTATAGCAATCAGCCCCAGCATTTT. This encodes CASSPDRDYSNQPQHF.

The chain recombines TRBV7-2 with TRBJ2-7; possibly TRBD1 for D (5 bases). This CDR3 spans 15 amino acids. The germline V and J ends were trimmed by 5 bases and 3 bases, with 17 bases remaining between them. Germline V gene sequence: CDR1 SGHTA, CDR2 FQGNSA. The CDR3 nucleotides are TGTGCCAGCAGCCCTTGGACATCAGGCAGCTACGAGCAGTACTTC. It encodes CASSPWTSGSYEQYF.

The V call is TRBV4-1, the J call TRBJ2-1; 11 nucleotides line up with TRBD2. Germline V gene sequence: CDR1 MGHRA, CDR2 YSYEKL. Trimming removed 6 bases from V and 2 bases from J; junction bases left unmatched: 3. This CDR3 spans 15 amino acids. This CDR3 reads CASRSSGGTYNEQFF. CDR3 bases: TGCGCCAGCAGATCTAGCGGGGGGACCTACAATGAGCAGTTCTTC.

The chain is built from TRBV6-2 or TRBV6-3 and TRBJ2-7; TRBD1 aligns across 8 bases. Germline CDR1 and CDR2: MNHEY and SVGEGT. The V and J ends lost 2 bases and 0 bases, in that order; junction bases with no gene match: 18. The CDR3 runs to 20 residues. The CDR3 is CASSYRRSSPGQEYSYEQYF. The DNA of the CDR3 is TGTGCCAGCAGTTACCGTCGCTCGTCCCCGGGACAGGAGTACTCCTACGAGCAGTACTTC.

To note about this clone: A read error may account for a junction end that differs from germline. The rearrangement links TRBV6-5 to TRBJ1-3; tentatively, D is TRBD1 (6 bases). This CDR3 comprises 15 residues. Looked up from germline, CDR1 is MNHEY and CDR2 is SVGAGI. CDR3 loop: CASSDSGGPGNTIYF. The CDR3 DNA reads as TGTGCCAGCAGTGACTCGGGGGGCCCTGGAAACACCATATATTTT.

The chain recombines TRBV11-3 with TRBJ2-2, with no clear D. The V gene lost 0 bases and the J gene lost 4 bases, with 3 bases spanning the gap. Germline lookup yields CDR1 SGHNT and CDR2 YENEEA. The CDR3 has 13 residues. CDR3 bases: TGTGCCAGCAGCTTAGAAGCCACCGGGGAGCTGTTTTTT. Its protein product is CASSLEATGELFF.

This clone was observed a single time. The chain joins TRBV7-3 to TRBJ2-5; either TRBD1 or TRBD2 may supply D (5 bases each). V lost 5 bases and J 3 bases, leaving 19 bases between the germline ends. In germline, CDR1 is SGHTA, CDR2 FQGTGA. CDR3 length: 16 amino acids. The chain's CDR3 is CASSPRGGQLEETQYF. The CDR3 bases are TGTGCCAGCAGCCCCCGAGGAGGACAACTTGAAGAGACCCAGTACTTC. The full variable domain, in which reference TRBV7-3 and TRBJ2-5 provide the parts outside the CDR3, is GAGVSQTPSNKVTEKGKYVELRCDPISGHTALYWYRQSLGQGPEFLIYFQGTGAADDSGLPNDRFFAVRPEGSVSTLKIQRTERGDSAVYLCASSPRGGQLEETQYFGPGTRLLVL.

The V gene is TRBV13, the J gene TRBJ2-7; no reliable D call. CDR3 size: 13 residues. Trimming shortened V by 2 bases and J by 5 bases, and 10 bases separated the two germline ends. Germline CDR1 and CDR2: PRHDT and FYEKMQ (reference sequence). The CDR3 loop reads CASSLFSVNEQYF. The CDR3 DNA sequence: TGTGCCAGCAGCTTATTCTCGGTTAACGAGCAGTACTTC.

CDR3 in amino acids: CASSIGPRQAIQYF. CDR3 sequence (DNA): TGTGCCAGTAGTATAGGGCCTCGGCAGGCTATTCAGTACTTC. The rearrangement joins TRBV19 to TRBJ2-4; D unresolved. The CDR3 runs to 14 residues. Trimming took off 1 base at V and 10 bases at J, with 14 bases between the two ends. From germline, CDR1 is LNHDA and CDR2 SQIVND (reference sequence).

This clone was counted a few times. The sample contains more than one DNA sequence encoding this CDR3. V gene TRBV28 combines with J gene TRBJ1-1; D may be TRBD1 (5 bases). CDR3 length: 14 residues. With 7 bases removed from V and 0 bases from J, the gap between germline ends came to 12 bases. Germline CDR1 is MDHEN and CDR2 is SYDVKM. CDR3 sequence (DNA): TGTGCCAGCACCCCGGGGGGGTTGAACACTGAAGCTTTCTTT. Protein product: CASTPGGLNTEAFF.